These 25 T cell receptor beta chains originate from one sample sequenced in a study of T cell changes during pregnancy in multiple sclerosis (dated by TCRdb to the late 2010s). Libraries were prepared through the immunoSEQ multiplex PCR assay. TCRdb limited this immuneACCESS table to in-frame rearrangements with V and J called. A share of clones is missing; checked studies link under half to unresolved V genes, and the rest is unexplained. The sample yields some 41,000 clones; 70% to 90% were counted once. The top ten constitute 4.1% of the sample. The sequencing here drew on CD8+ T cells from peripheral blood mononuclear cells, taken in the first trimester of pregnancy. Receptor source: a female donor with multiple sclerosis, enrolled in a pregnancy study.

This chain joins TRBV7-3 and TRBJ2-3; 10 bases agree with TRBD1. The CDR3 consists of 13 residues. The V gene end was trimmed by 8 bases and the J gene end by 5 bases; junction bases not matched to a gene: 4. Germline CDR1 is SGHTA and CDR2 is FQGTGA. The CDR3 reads CASRDRGRDTQYF. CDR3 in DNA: TGTGCCAGCCGGGACAGGGGACGAGATACGCAGTATTTT.

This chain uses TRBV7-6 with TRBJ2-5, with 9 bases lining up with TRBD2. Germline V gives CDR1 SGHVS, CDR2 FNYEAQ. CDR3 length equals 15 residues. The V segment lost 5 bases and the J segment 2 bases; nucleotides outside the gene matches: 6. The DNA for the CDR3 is TGTGCCAGCAGCGAGACTAGCGGAGCACAAGAGACCCAGTACTTC. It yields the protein CASSETSGAQETQYF.

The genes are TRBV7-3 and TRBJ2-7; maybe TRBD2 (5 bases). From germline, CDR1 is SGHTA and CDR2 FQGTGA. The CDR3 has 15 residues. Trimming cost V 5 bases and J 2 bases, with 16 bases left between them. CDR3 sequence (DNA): TGTGCCAGCAGCCTCCGGGGAGAGGCTACCTACGAGCAGTACTTC. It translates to CASSLRGEATYEQYF.

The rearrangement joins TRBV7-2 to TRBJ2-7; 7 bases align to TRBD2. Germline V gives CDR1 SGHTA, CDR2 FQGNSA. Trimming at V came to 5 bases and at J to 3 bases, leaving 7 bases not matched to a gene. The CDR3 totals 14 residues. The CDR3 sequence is CASSLGTTGYEQYF. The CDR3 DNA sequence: TGTGCCAGCAGCCTCGGGACTACCGGCTACGAGCAGTACTTC.

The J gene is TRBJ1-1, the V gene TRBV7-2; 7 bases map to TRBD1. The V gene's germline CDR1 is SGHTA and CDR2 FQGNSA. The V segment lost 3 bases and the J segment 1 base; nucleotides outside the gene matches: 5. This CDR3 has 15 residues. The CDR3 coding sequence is TGTGCCAGCAGCTTTTTACAGGGGCAGAACACTGAAGCTTTCTTT. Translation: CASSFLQGQNTEAFF.

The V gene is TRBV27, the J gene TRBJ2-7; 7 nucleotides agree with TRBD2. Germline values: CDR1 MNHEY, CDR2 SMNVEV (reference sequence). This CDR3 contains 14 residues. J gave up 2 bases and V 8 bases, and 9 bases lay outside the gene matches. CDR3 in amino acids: CASGPSGAAYEQYF. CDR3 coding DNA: TGTGCCAGCGGCCCTAGCGGCGCCGCCTACGAGCAGTACTTC.

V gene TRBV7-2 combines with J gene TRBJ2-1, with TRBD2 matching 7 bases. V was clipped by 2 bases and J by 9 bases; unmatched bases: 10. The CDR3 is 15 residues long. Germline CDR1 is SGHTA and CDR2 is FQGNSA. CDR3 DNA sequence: TGTGCCAGCAGCTTATACGAGACTAGCCTGGGTGAGCAGTTCTTC. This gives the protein CASSLYETSLGEQFF.

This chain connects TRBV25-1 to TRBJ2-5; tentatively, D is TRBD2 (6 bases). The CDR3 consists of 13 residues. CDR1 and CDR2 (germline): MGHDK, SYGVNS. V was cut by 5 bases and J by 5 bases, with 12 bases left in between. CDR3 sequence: CASSRDWGETQYF. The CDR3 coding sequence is TGTGCCAGCAGTAGGGACTGGGGTGAGACCCAGTACTTC.

DNA of the CDR3: TGTGCCAGCAGCCCCTCCGGGGAAAGCGGGGTTGCCAAAAACATTCAGTACTTC. This sequence encodes CASSPSGESGVAKNIQYF. This chain joins TRBV5-4 and TRBJ2-4; 7 bases map to TRBD2. Trimming took 4 bases from V and 1 from J; bases not matched to a gene: 14. The CDR3 totals 18 residues. The germline gives CDR1 SGHNT, CDR2 YYREEE (reference sequence).

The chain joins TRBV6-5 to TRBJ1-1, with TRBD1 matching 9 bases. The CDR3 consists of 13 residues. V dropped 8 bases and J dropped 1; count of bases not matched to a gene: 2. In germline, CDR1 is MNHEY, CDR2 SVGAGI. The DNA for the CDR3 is TGTGCCAGCGGACAGGGGTCGAACACTGAAGCTTTCTTT. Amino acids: CASGQGSNTEAFF.

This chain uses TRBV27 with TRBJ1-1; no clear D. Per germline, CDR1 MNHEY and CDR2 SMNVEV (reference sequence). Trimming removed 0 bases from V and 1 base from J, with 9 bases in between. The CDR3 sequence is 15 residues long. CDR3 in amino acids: CASSLSVQQNTEAFF. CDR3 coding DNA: TGTGCCAGCAGTTTATCGGTACAGCAGAACACTGAAGCTTTCTTT.

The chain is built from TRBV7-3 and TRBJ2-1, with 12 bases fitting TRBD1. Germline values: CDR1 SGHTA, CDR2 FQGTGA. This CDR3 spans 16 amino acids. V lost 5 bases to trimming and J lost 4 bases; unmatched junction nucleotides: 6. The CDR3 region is CASSNRDRGLYNEQFF. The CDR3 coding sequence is TGTGCCAGCAGCAATCGGGACAGGGGGCTTTACAATGAGCAGTTCTTC.

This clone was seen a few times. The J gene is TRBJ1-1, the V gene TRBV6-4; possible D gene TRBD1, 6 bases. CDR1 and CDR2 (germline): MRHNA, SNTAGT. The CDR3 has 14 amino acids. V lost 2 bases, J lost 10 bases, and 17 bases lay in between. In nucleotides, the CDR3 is TGTGCCAGCAGTGACGGTATCGGTCAGGGGACAGCTTTCTTT. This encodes CASSDGIGQGTAFF.

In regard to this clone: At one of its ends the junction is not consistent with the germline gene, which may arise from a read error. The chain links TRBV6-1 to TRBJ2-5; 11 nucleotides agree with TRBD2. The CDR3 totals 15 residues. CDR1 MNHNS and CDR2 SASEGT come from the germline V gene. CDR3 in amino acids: CASSEVASGGPSVNF. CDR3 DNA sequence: TGTGCCAGCAGTGAAGTGGCTAGCGGGGGGCCCAGCGTTAACTTC.

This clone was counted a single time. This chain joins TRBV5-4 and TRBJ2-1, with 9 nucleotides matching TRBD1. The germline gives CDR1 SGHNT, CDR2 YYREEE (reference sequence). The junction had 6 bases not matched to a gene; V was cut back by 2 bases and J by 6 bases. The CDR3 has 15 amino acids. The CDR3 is CASSFGQGNGNEQFF. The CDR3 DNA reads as TGTGCCAGCAGCTTCGGACAGGGGAACGGCAATGAGCAGTTCTTC.

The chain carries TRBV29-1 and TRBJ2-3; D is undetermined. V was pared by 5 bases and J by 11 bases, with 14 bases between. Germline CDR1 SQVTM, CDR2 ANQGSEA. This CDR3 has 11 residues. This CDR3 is CSVPNSNRQYF. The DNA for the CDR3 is TGCAGCGTTCCAAACTCCAATAGGCAGTATTTT.

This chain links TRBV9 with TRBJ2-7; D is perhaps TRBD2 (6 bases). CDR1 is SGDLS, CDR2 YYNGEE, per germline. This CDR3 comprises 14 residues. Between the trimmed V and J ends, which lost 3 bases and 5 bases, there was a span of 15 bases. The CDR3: CASSATPGVHEQYF. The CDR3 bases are TGTGCCAGCAGCGCCACGCCGGGGGTCCACGAGCAGTACTTC.

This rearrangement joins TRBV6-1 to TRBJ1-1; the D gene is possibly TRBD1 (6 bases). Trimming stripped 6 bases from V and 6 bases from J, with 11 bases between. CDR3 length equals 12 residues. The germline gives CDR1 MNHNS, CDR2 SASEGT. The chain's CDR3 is CASRTDSPEAFF. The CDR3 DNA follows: TGTGCCAGCAGGACGGACAGCCCTGAAGCTTTCTTT.

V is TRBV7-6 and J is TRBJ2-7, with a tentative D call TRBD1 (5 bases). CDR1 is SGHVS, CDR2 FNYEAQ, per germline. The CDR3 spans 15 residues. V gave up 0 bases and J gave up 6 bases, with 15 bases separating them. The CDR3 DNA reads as TGTGCCAGCAGCTTAGCAGGGGCGCTAGACGGCGAGCAGTACTTC. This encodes CASSLAGALDGEQYF.

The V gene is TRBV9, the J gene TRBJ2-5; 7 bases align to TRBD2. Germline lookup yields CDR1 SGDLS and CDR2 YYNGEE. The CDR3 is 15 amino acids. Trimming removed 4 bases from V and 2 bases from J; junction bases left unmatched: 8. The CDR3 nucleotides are TGTGCCAGCAGCCCCTCCGGGGGGACGCAAGAGACCCAGTACTTC. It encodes CASSPSGGTQETQYF. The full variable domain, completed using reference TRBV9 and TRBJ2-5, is DSGVTQTPKHLITATGQRVTLRCSPRSGDLSVYWYQQSLDQGLQFLIQYYNGEERAKGNILERFSAQQFPDLHSELNLSSLELGDSALYFCASSPSGGTQETQYFGPGTRLLVL.

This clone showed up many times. CDR3 residues: CASSVGQASYEQYF. CDR3 bases: TGTGCCAGCAGCGTCGGACAGGCATCCTACGAGCAGTACTTC. This sequence joins TRBV9 and TRBJ2-7; TRBD1 matches 7 bases. The CDR3 has 14 amino acids. The junction had 3 bases not matched to a gene; V was cut back by 2 bases and J by 1 base. Per the germline V gene, CDR1 is SGDLS and CDR2 is YYNGEE. Full variable domain (rest looked up from reference TRBV9 and TRBJ2-7): DSGVTQTPKHLITATGQRVTLRCSPRSGDLSVYWYQQSLDQGLQFLIQYYNGEERAKGNILERFSAQQFPDLHSELNLSSLELGDSALYFCASSVGQASYEQYFGPGTRLTVT.

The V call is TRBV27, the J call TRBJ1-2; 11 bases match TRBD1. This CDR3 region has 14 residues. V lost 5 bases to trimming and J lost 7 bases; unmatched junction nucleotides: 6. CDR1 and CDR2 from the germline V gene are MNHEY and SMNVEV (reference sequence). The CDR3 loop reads CASSTGQGATGYTF. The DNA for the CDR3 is TGTGCCAGCAGTACTGGACAGGGGGCAACTGGCTACACCTTC.

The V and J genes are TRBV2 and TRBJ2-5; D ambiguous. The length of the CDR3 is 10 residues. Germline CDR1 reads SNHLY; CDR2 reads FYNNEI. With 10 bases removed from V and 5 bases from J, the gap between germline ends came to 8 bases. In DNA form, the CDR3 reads TGTGCCATCCATGAGGAGACCCAGTACTTC. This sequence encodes CAIHEETQYF.

DNA for the CDR3: TGTGCCAGCAGTTTATCGAGGGGGTACAATCAGCCCCAGCATTTT. It yields the protein CASSLSRGYNQPQHF. The chain employs TRBV27 and TRBJ1-5, with D tentatively TRBD1 (6 bases). Trimming removed 0 bases at V and 3 bases at J, with 9 bases between. The CDR3 loop spans 15 amino acids. The V gene's germline CDR1 is MNHEY and CDR2 SMNVEV (reference sequence).

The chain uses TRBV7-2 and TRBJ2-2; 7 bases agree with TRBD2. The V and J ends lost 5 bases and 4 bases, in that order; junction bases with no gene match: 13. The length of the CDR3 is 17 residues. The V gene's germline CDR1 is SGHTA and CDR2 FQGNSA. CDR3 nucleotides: TGTGCCAGCAGCCCTCGACTAGCTCCTTCCCTCACCGGGGAGCTGTTTTTT. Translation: CASSPRLAPSLTGELFF.